This T cell receptor beta chain emerged from a study of PD-L1 blockade in urothelial cancer. Sample time point: peripheral blood 6 weeks after treatment start. The CDR3 covers 16 residues. Trimming took 7 bases from V and 3 from J; bases not matched to a gene: 11. Germline V gene lookup returns CDR1 SGHRS and CDR2 YFSETQ. Clones were sequenced by immunoSEQ multiplex PCR, and TCRdb holds only the in-frame ones, with some missing. The table lists 100,000 to 150,000 clones, more than 75% of them singletons. The chain joins TRBV5-1 to TRBJ2-2; 8 bases are a match to TRBD2. The sequence was collected from a man aged 50-60 years with urothelial cancer. Source: PBMCs, taken around atezolizumab (anti-PD-L1) treatment. CDR3 nucleotides: TGCGCCAGCGGCAGCTGGGCGGGAGGTCACACCGGGGAGCTGTTTTTT. Protein sequence: CASGSWAGGHTGELFF.